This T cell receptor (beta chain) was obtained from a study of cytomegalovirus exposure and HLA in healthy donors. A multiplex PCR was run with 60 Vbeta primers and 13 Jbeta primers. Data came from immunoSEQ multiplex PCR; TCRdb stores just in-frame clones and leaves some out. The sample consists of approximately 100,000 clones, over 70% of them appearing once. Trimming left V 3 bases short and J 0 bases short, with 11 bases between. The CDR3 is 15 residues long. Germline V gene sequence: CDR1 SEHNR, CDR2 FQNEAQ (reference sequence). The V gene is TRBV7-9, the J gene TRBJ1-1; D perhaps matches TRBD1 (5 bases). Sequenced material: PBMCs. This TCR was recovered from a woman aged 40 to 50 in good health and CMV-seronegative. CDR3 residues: CASSFGGSMNTEAFF. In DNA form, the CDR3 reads TGTGCCAGCAGCTTTGGGGGGAGCATGAACACTGAAGCTTTCTTT. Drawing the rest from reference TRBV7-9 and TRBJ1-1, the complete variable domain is DTGVSQNPRHKITKRGQNVTFRCDPISEHNRLYWYRQTLGQGPEFLTYFQNEAQLEKSRLLSDRFSAERPKGSFSTLEIQRTEQGDSAMYLCASSFGGSMNTEAFFGQGTRLTVV.